The 12 T cell receptor beta chains given below trace back to one sample, sequenced in a study of CD8 T cells in Susac syndrome. The RNA input was roughly 0.45 to 1 ug, and it was reverse transcribed with random hexamers. A single record per CDR3 protein comes from TCRdb applying MiXCR to the immunoSEQ multiplex PCR reads. The sample holds 250,000 to 300,000 distinct CDR3 sequences; 85% are singletons and the top ten take roughly 0.22%. Source material: CD8+ T cells from PBMCs. These receptors originate from a human donor with multiple sclerosis.

This clonotype was counted a single time. The chain employs TRBV3-1 and TRBJ2-4; no clear D. V lost 1 base to trimming and J lost 15 bases, with 10 bases between them. The CDR3 has 11 residues. The germline CDR1 and CDR2 sequences are LGHDT and YNNKEL (reference sequence). The CDR3 loop reads CASSQGPDRYF. The CDR3 DNA reads TGTGCCAGCAGCCAAGGTCCCGATAGGTACTTC.

This clonotype was observed a handful of times. The V gene is TRBV4-3, the J gene TRBJ2-1; no clear D gene. Trimming pared 0 bases from V and 2 bases from J, leaving 14 bases between. From germline, CDR1 is LGHNA and CDR2 YSLEER. There are 17 residues in the CDR3. CDR3 residues: CASSQDNPTVTYNEQFF. The DNA of the CDR3 is TGCGCCAGCAGCCAAGATAATCCCACCGTAACCTACAATGAGCAGTTCTTC.

V usage is TRBV7-9 and J usage is TRBJ1-1; 10 bases line up with TRBD1. V dropped 2 bases and J dropped 5; count of bases not matched to a gene: 5. CDR3 length: 15 residues. Germline CDR1 SEHNR, CDR2 FQNEAQ (reference sequence). The CDR3 nucleotides read TGTGCCAGCAGCTTACTGGGGACAGGGGAAACTGAAGCTTTCTTT. This codes for CASSLLGTGETEAFF. Combining the CDR3 with reference TRBV7-9 and TRBJ1-1 gives the whole variable domain DTGVSQNPRHKITKRGQNVTFRCDPISEHNRLYWYRQTLGQGPEFLTYFQNEAQLEKSRLLSDRFSAERPKGSFSTLEIQRTEQGDSAMYLCASSLLGTGETEAFFGQGTRLTVV.

The chain couples TRBV4-3 to TRBJ1-1; D gene uncertain. CDR1 and CDR2 (germline): LGHNA, YSLEER. V shed 4 bases and J shed 1 base, with 19 bases lying between them. The CDR3 is 17 residues long. The CDR3 nucleotides read TGCGCCAGCAGCCTTACCTGGAGGGCGTCCACGAACACTGAAGCTTTCTTT. Protein sequence: CASSLTWRASTNTEAFF.

The V and J genes are TRBV28 and TRBJ2-1; 10 nucleotides align to TRBD1. Trimming removed 2 bases from V and 7 bases from J; junction bases left unmatched: 5. Germline V gene data show CDR1 as MDHEN and CDR2 as SYDVKM. The CDR3 totals 15 residues. In DNA, the CDR3 is TGTGCCAGCAGTTTAGGGACAGGGGAAGGGAATGAGCAGTTCTTC. Its translation: CASSLGTGEGNEQFF.

In this sample, this clonotype turned up once. The gene calls are TRBV7-9 and TRBJ2-3; 8 bases are shared with TRBD2. The CDR3 runs 17 residues. CDR1 and CDR2 from the germline V gene are SEHNR and FQNEAQ (reference sequence). V lost 1 base and J lost 2; bases outside the gene matches: 8. In nucleotides, the CDR3 is TGTGCCAGCAGCTTAGATCTGACTAGCGAAAACACAGATACGCAGTATTTT. Residues: CASSLDLTSENTDTQYF.

The CDR3 coding sequence is TGTGCCAGCAGTTTGGGACGGCTGAGTATCGGCTACACCTTC. This codes for CASSLGRLSIGYTF. This chain connects TRBV28 to TRBJ1-2, with D possibly matching TRBD1 (5 bases). The germline V gene has CDR1 MDHEN and CDR2 SYDVKM. The CDR3 spans 14 residues. Deletions cut 3 bases from V and 8 bases from J, with 16 bases between.

The chain joins TRBV19 to TRBJ1-2; TRBD1 is a possible D gene (5 bases). Germline V gene sequence: CDR1 LNHDA, CDR2 SQIVND (reference sequence). The CDR3 consists of 10 residues. Trimming stripped 7 bases from V and 5 bases from J, with 5 bases between. CDR3 residues: CASKGYGYTF. The CDR3 nucleotides are TGTGCCAGTAAGGGGTATGGCTACACCTTC.

Only a few counts were recorded for this clonotype. The chain employs TRBV6-5 and TRBJ2-7, with D tentatively TRBD1 (7 bases). V lost 2 bases and J lost 6, with 14 bases in between. Germline CDR1 MNHEY, CDR2 SVGAGI. The CDR3 has 14 residues. This CDR3 reads CASSYATRGAEQYF. Written as DNA, the CDR3 is TGTGCCAGCAGTTACGCAACCAGGGGGGCCGAGCAGTACTTC.

This chain joins TRBV12-3 or TRBV12-4 and TRBJ1-4; a possible D gene is TRBD1 (5 bases). V dropped 0 bases and J dropped 1 base, with 9 bases sitting between them. This CDR3 comprises 16 residues. CDR3 bases: TGTGCCAGCAGTTTAGCGCGCGGGGGAACTAATGAAAAACTGTTTTTT. Translated: CASSLARGGTNEKLFF.

The chain carries TRBV4-3 and TRBJ2-3, with D tentatively TRBD2 (6 bases). The V gene lost 3 bases and the J gene lost 0 bases, with 13 bases spanning the gap. The CDR3 is 16 amino acids. Germline CDR1 reads LGHNA; CDR2 reads YSLEER. The DNA for the CDR3 is TGCGCCAGCAGCCATATCATAGCGGCAAGCACAGATACGCAGTATTTT. It translates to CASSHIIAASTDTQYF.

This chain links TRBV9 with TRBJ1-2; no clear D. Germline V gene data show CDR1 as SGDLS and CDR2 as YYNGEE. V dropped 3 bases and J dropped 1 base, with 13 bases sitting between them. The CDR3 is 15 amino acids. CDR3 residues: CASSARLDFNYGYTF. CDR3 nucleotide sequence: TGTGCCAGCAGCGCCCGCCTGGACTTTAACTATGGCTACACCTTC.